A single sample gave rise to the 9 T cell receptor beta chains below, sequenced in a study of OX40 agonist ivuxolimab in advanced cancers. Sequencing was performed with immunoSEQ multiplex PCR; in TCRdb, only in-frame clones are kept and a portion is missing. This sample has some 21,000 clones, with 70% to 85% found just once. Specimen: CD4+ or CD8+ T cells sorted from blood, collected in a trial of the OX40 agonist ivuxolimab. All receptors derive from an adult with an advanced solid tumor such as melanoma, head and neck, liver or kidney cancer.

V gene TRBV5-1 combines with J gene TRBJ1-3; 7 bases match TRBD1. Germline CDR1 SGHRS, CDR2 YFSETQ. The CDR3 is 14 amino acids. Unmatched junction bases numbered 7, after V lost 4 bases and J lost 6 bases. The CDR3 sequence is CASSKWTGQNTIYF. The CDR3 DNA sequence: TGCGCCAGCAGCAAATGGACAGGTCAAAACACCATATATTTT.

V gene TRBV2 combines with J gene TRBJ1-1, with D maybe TRBD1 (5 bases). V was clipped by 6 bases and J by 4 bases, with 15 bases between them. CDR1 is SNHLY and CDR2 is FYNNEI in the germline V gene. The length of the CDR3 is 14 residues. The CDR3 bases are TGTGCCAGCAGCGAGGGGAGAAGGAGCACTGAAGCTTTCTTT. Translating gives CASSEGRRSTEAFF. Based on the CDR3 plus reference TRBV2 and TRBJ1-1, the full variable domain is EPEVTQTPSHQVTQMGQEVILRCVPISNHLYFYWYRQILGQKVEFLVSFYNNEISEKSEIFDDQFSVERPDGSNFTLKIRSTKLEDSAMYFCASSEGRRSTEAFFGQGTRLTVV.

V is TRBV7-9 and J is TRBJ2-3; 7 bases are a match to TRBD2. J was trimmed by 2 bases and V by 1 base; bases with no gene match: 6. CDR3 length: 16 residues. The germline V gene encodes CDR1 SEHNR and CDR2 FQNEAQ (reference sequence). The CDR3 sequence is CASSLGTSDYTDTQYF. DNA for the CDR3: TGTGCCAGCAGCTTAGGAACTAGCGACTACACAGATACGCAGTATTTT.

The V gene is TRBV30, the J gene TRBJ2-2; the D is unclear. The germline CDR1 and CDR2 sequences are GTSNPN and SVGIG (reference sequence). The V gene lost 3 bases and the J gene lost 3 bases, with 2 bases spanning the gap. The CDR3 is made up of 11 amino acids. The CDR3 protein is CAWRHTGELFF. CDR3 sequence (DNA): TGTGCCTGGAGACACACCGGGGAGCTGTTTTTT.

This chain joins TRBV7-8 and TRBJ2-3; D possibly uses TRBD1 or TRBD2 (6 bases each). There are 17 residues in the CDR3. V was shortened by 0 bases and J by 0 bases, with 13 bases between the two germline ends. CDR1 SGHVS and CDR2 FQNEAQ come from the germline V gene. CDR3 in amino acids: CASSLAQRGASTDTQYF. The CDR3 DNA follows: TGTGCCAGCAGCTTAGCCCAGAGGGGGGCGAGCACAGATACGCAGTATTTT.

This chain joins TRBV15 and TRBJ2-3; 10 nucleotides match TRBD2. The CDR3 spans 15 residues. Germline assignment: CDR1 LNHNV and CDR2 YYDKDF (reference sequence). J was trimmed by 4 bases and V by 7 bases; bases with no gene match: 8. The CDR3 sequence is CATTQAGGRSDTQYF. CDR3 nucleotide sequence: TGTGCCACCACCCAAGCGGGAGGGCGTTCAGATACGCAGTATTTT.

The V call is TRBV5-1, the J call TRBJ2-7; tentative D call: TRBD2 (5 bases). CDR3 length: 13 amino acids. With 1 base removed from V and 6 bases from J, the gap between germline ends came to 11 bases. The V gene's germline CDR1 is SGHRS and CDR2 YFSETQ. Here the CDR3 reads CASSLRGGSEQYF. The CDR3 DNA reads as TGCGCCAGCAGCTTGCGTGGCGGGTCCGAGCAGTACTTC.

The chain joins TRBV7-8 to TRBJ2-2; tentatively, D is TRBD1 (7 bases). This CDR3 comprises 16 residues. Germline assignment: CDR1 SGHVS and CDR2 FQNEAQ. V was clipped by 5 bases and J by 9 bases, with 22 bases between them. CDR3 protein: CASSQEGRGLHRELFF. The CDR3 DNA reads TGTGCCAGCAGCCAGGAGGGTAGGGGGCTTCACCGGGAGCTGTTTTTT.

This rearrangement joins TRBV11-2 to TRBJ2-5; D may be TRBD1 (5 bases). Looked up from germline, CDR1 is SGHAT and CDR2 is FQNNGV. V lost 5 bases and J 0 bases, leaving 13 bases between the germline ends. The CDR3 has 15 amino acids. CDR3 nucleotides: TGTGCCAGCAGCCCGTATCCCAGGGACCAAGAGACCCAGTACTTC. Its protein product is CASSPYPRDQETQYF.